This entry lists 17 T cell receptor beta chains sequenced from one sample in a study of blood T cells in healthy people across ages. For the second PCR, which ran for roughly 6 to 12 cycles, a sample-barcoded 5' primer and a J-beta primer mix were used. TCRdb re-called the 5' RACE reads through MiXCR, storing one row per CDR3 protein. The top ten hold roughly 8.2% of the sample, which has about 1.7 million distinct CDR3 sequences, 28% seen once. The specimen sequenced was blood. These receptor sequences come from a woman aged 25-40 years in good health.

About this clonotype: The junction differs from germline at one of its ends, possibly a read error. The chain couples TRBV29-1 to TRBJ1-1; D might be TRBD1 (5 bases). This CDR3 is built from 14 residues. Germline V gene sequence: CDR1 SQVTM, CDR2 ANQGSEA. CDR3 sequence (DNA): TGCAGCGCTGAACGGCACAGGCCGAACACTGGAGCTTTCTTT. It yields the protein CSAERHRPNTGAFF.

This clonotype occurred a few times. This CDR3 reads CASSLAGLAGRTDTQYF. In DNA form, the CDR3 reads TGCGCCAGCAGCTTGGCGGGGCTAGCGGGGAGGACAGATACGCAGTATTTT. The rearrangement joins TRBV5-1 to TRBJ2-3; TRBD2 agrees at 9 bases. V trimming: 0 bases; J trimming: 3 bases; junction bases outside the gene matches: 8. This CDR3 is built from 17 residues. The germline V gene has CDR1 SGHRS and CDR2 YFSETQ.

This clonotype was picked up a small number of times. The genes are TRBV5-1 and TRBJ2-7; 8 positions agree with TRBD1. This CDR3 spans 16 amino acids. From germline, CDR1 is SGHRS and CDR2 YFSETQ. The J segment lost 3 bases and the V segment lost 4 bases, leaving 12 bases of the junction unmatched. The CDR3, as DNA: TGCGCCAGCAGCGTAACACAGGGGGTGAAGAACTACGAGCAGTACTTC. Amino acids: CASSVTQGVKNYEQYF. Variable domain in full (rest from reference TRBV5-1 and TRBJ2-7): KAGVTQTPRYLIKTRGQQVTLSCSPISGHRSVSWYQQTPGQGLQFLFEYFSETQRNKGNFPGRFSGRQFSNSRSEMNVSTLELGDSALYLCASSVTQGVKNYEQYFGPGTRLTVT.

There are a few counts of this clonotype. The gene calls are TRBV24-1 and TRBJ2-3; D is undetermined. Germline CDR1 reads KGHDR; CDR2 reads SFDVKD. The length of the CDR3 is 13 residues. Trimming stripped 2 bases from V and 9 bases from J, with 11 bases between. For the CDR3, the DNA is TGTGCCACCAGTGATTATCCGGCACAGACGCAGTATTTT. Translated: CATSDYPAQTQYF.

This clonotype was counted many times. The chain has TRBV20-1 and TRBJ2-1; 14 bases match TRBD2. This CDR3 region has 15 residues. Germline V lookup: CDR1 DFQATT, CDR2 SNEGSKA (reference sequence). V lost 5 bases and J lost 7; bases outside the gene matches: 7. CDR3 amino acids: CSAWVGTSGSNEQFF. The CDR3 DNA sequence: TGCAGTGCTTGGGTCGGGACTAGCGGGAGTAATGAGCAGTTCTTC.

This clonotype was observed many times. The V call is TRBV29-1, the J call TRBJ2-7, with TRBD1 identical over 11 bases. Trimming cost V 2 bases and J 3 bases; bases outside gene matches: 15. The CDR3 covers 18 residues. Germline V gene sequence: CDR1 SQVTM, CDR2 ANQGSEA. The CDR3 DNA reads TGCAGCGTTGAACTGGACAGGGGGCGTGTGAGTGGTAACTACGAGCAGTACTTC. Translating gives CSVELDRGRVSGNYEQYF.

The count of this clonotype is one. The chain is built from TRBV4-1 and TRBJ2-1; TRBD1 aligns across 9 bases. The CDR3 runs to 19 residues. The trim removed 3 bases at V and 5 bases at J, leaving 17 bases unmatched. Germline values: CDR1 MGHRA, CDR2 YSYEKL. CDR3 sequence (DNA): TGCGCCAGCAGCCAGGGTTTAGTATCCTGGGACAGGGACCACAATGAGCAGTTCTTC. The encoded protein is CASSQGLVSWDRDHNEQFF.

CDR3 sequence: CAALGSGNTIYF. The CDR3 DNA is TGTGCCGCCTTGGGGTCTGGAAACACCATATATTTT. The chain combines TRBV28 with TRBJ1-3; D ambiguous. Trimming removed 11 bases at V and 1 base at J, with 9 bases between. Germline CDR1 reads MDHEN; CDR2 reads SYDVKM. The CDR3 is made up of 12 amino acids.

The sample holds a few counts of this clonotype. This chain uses TRBV6-5 with TRBJ1-6, with TRBD1 matching 10 bases. This CDR3 is built from 15 residues. The ends lost 9 bases at V and 10 bases at J; junction bases unmatched: 12. Germline CDR1 is MNHEY and CDR2 is SVGAGI. DNA for the CDR3: TGTGCCAGTAGCCCAACTGGGACAGGGGAATCACCCCTCCACTTT. Translation: CASSPTGTGESPLHF.

The CDR3 DNA sequence: TGTGCCAGCAGCGTAGTGGGTCCCAGCTCCTACAATGAGCAGTTCTTC. Its translation: CASSVVGPSSYNEQFF. The chain combines TRBV9 with TRBJ2-1; D call uncertain. Germline values: CDR1 SGDLS, CDR2 YYNGEE. The V end was cut by 0 bases, the J end by 0 bases, with 10 bases between. The CDR3 covers 16 residues. Variable domain in full (rest from reference TRBV9 and TRBJ2-1): DSGVTQTPKHLITATGQRVTLRCSPRSGDLSVYWYQQSLDQGLQFLIQYYNGEERAKGNILERFSAQQFPDLHSELNLSSLELGDSALYFCASSVVGPSSYNEQFFGPGTRLTVL.

This clonotype was recorded at least ten times. This chain links TRBV29-1 with TRBJ1-2; possibly TRBD1 for D (5 bases). Germline CDR1 is SQVTM and CDR2 is ANQGSEA. The CDR3 runs to 12 residues. The V end was cut by 8 bases, the J end by 6 bases, with 16 bases between. The CDR3 DNA sequence: TGCAGCACCTTGAGCGGGGCTGATGGCTACACCTTC. Translating gives CSTLSGADGYTF. Using reference TRBV29-1 and TRBJ1-2 for the parts outside the CDR3, the full variable domain is SAVISQKPSRDICQRGTSLTIQCQVDSQVTMMFWYRQQPGQSLTLIATANQGSEATYESGFVIDKFPISRPNLTFSTLTVSNMSPEDSSIYLCSTLSGADGYTFGSGTRLTVV.

This clonotype has just a few counts. The chain recombines TRBV6-2 or TRBV6-3 with TRBJ1-5, with D possibly matching TRBD1 (5 bases). V lost 4 bases and J lost 5, with 12 bases in between. In germline, CDR1 is MNHEY, CDR2 SVGEGT. This CDR3 is built from 14 residues. CDR3 in amino acids: CASSFFRTHQPQHF. The DNA for the CDR3 is TGTGCCAGCAGTTTTTTCAGGACACATCAGCCCCAGCATTTT.

The J gene is TRBJ1-2, the V gene TRBV28; tentative D call: TRBD1 (6 bases). The CDR3 contains 14 residues. Germline-derived CDR1 and CDR2 are MDHEN and SYDVKM. V was pared by 7 bases and J by 8 bases, with 20 bases between. The CDR3 coding sequence is TGTGCCAGCATGGGGTCGGGGGGCTTATGGGGCTACACCTTC. Protein product: CASMGSGGLWGYTF.

Details on this clonotype: Possible read error: a much larger clone is one base away. The chain uses TRBV5-1 and TRBJ2-7; D remains ambiguous. Germline loops: CDR1 SGHRS, CDR2 YFSETQ. Between the trimmed V and J ends, which lost 3 bases and 4 bases, there was a span of 17 bases. The CDR3 totals 15 residues. In nucleotides, the CDR3 is TGCGCCAGCAGCTGGGCAGGACCCGACCTTTACGAGCAGTACTTC. This translates into CASSWAGPDLYEQYF.

Details on this clonotype: One end of the junction fails to match germline, which may point to a read error. The chain links TRBV5-6 to TRBJ2-1; D remains ambiguous. The CDR3 consists of 15 residues. Germline CDR1 and CDR2: SGHDT and YYEEEE. CDR3 DNA: TGTGCCAGCATCCGGATGGCGGATGGGAACAATGGGCAGTTCTTC. This translates into CASIRMADGNNGQFF.

This chain links TRBV6-1 with TRBJ2-1, with a possible D match to TRBD2 (5 bases). Germline V gene data show CDR1 as MNHNS and CDR2 as SASEGT. CDR3 length: 14 amino acids. Trimming cost V 3 bases and J 8 bases, with 14 bases left between them. CDR3 loop: CASSDPRGLDEQFF. CDR3 nucleotide sequence: TGTGCCAGCAGTGACCCACGCGGGTTGGATGAGCAGTTCTTC.

This clonotype was seen a few times. The rearrangement joins TRBV9 to TRBJ2-1, with D maybe TRBD2 (5 bases). The germline V gene encodes CDR1 SGDLS and CDR2 YYNGEE. This CDR3 spans 15 amino acids. Trimming cost V 0 bases and J 8 bases, with 15 bases left between them. The CDR3 DNA reads as TGTGCCAGCAGCGTAGCGGACTCCCGGGCCGATGAGCAGTTCTTC. Translation: CASSVADSRADEQFF.